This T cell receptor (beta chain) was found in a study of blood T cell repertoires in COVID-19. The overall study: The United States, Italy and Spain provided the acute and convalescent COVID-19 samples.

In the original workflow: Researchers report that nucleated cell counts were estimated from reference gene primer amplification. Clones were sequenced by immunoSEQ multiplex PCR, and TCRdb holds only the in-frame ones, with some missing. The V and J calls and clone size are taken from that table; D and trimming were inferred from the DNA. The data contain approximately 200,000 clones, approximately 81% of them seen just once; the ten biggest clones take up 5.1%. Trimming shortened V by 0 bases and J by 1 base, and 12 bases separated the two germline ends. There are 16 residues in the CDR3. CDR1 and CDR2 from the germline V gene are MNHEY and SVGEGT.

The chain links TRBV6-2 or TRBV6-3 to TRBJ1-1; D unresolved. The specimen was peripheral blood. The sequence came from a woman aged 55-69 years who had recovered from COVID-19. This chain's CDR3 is CASSYSLAVPNTEAFF. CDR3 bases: TGTGCCAGCAGTTACTCCCTAGCCGTCCCGAACACTGAAGCTTTCTTT.